The rows below give T cell receptor beta chains drawn from one sample of a study of T cell responses to AZD1222 COVID-19 vaccine. Sequencing was performed with immunoSEQ multiplex PCR; in TCRdb, only in-frame clones are kept and a portion is missing. The table has about 70,000 clones, roughly 84% seen once. The sequences come from peripheral blood, collected on day 0 of AZD1222 vaccination. The receptors were gathered from an adult in good health. Both conserved end residues are part of each CDR3. The order of the fields is D gene, V gene, J gene, clone size, CDR3 protein, CDR3 DNA. D genes are given only for firm matches. Some rows have no size entry. The others give once, few or many, or a class for an expanded clone.

>-|TRBV2|TRBJ1-6|-
CASSKEGVGSPLHF
TGTGCCAGCAGCAAAGAGGGGGTGGGATCACCCCTCCACTTT
>-|TRBV18|TRBJ1-1|-
CASSLSSPLNTEAFF
TGTGCCAGCTCACTATCCTCACCCTTGAACACTGAAGCTTTCTTT
>-|TRBV10-1|TRBJ1-2|-
CASDDRANYGYTF
TGCGCCAGCGATGACAGAGCGAACTATGGCTACACCTTC
>-|TRBV7-9|TRBJ2-7|-
CASSPGPYEQYF
TGTGCCAGTTCCCCGGGTCCCTACGAGCAGTACTTC
>-|TRBV5-1|TRBJ1-2|-
CASSLDVTSNYGYTF
TGCGCCAGCAGCTTGGATGTGACCAGCAACTATGGCTACACCTTC
>TRBD1|TRBV27|TRBJ2-1|-
CASSTGATYNEQFF
TGTGCCAGCAGTACAGGGGCGACCTACAATGAGCAGTTCTTC
>-|TRBV19|TRBJ1-3|-
CASSPPWGRGNTIYF
TGTGCCAGTAGTCCCCCCTGGGGTAGGGGAAACACCATATATTTT
>TRBD1|TRBV7-2|TRBJ1-2|few
CASSPLGQIYGYTF
TGTGCCAGCAGCCCCTTGGGACAGATCTATGGCTACACCTTC
>TRBD1|TRBV27|TRBJ1-1|once
CASSSHGDREGAFF
TGTGCCAGCAGTTCCCACGGCGACAGGGAGGGAGCTTTCTTT
>-|TRBV7-3|TRBJ1-2|-
CASSPGEEHYGYTF
TGTGCCAGCAGCCCAGGGGAAGAGCACTATGGCTACACCTTC
>TRBD1|TRBV24-1|TRBJ2-1|once
CATSDIQGSSYNEQFF
TGTGCCACCAGTGATATACAGGGGAGCTCCTACAATGAGCAGTTCTTC
>TRBD2|TRBV6-6|TRBJ2-3|-
CASSSGLASTDTQYF
TGTGCCAGCAGTTCTGGACTAGCCTCCACAGATACGCAGTATTTT
>-|TRBV5-1|TRBJ1-6|-
CASSEPYYNSPLHF
TGCGCCAGCAGCGAACCGTATTATAATTCACCCCTCCACTTT
>-|TRBV5-1|TRBJ2-1|-
CASRTENEQFF
TGCGCCAGTCGGACAGAGAATGAGCAGTTCTTC
>TRBD2|TRBV6-2/TRBV6-3|TRBJ2-3|-
CASSYTRGADTQYF
TGTGCCAGCAGTTACACCCGGGGGGCAGATACGCAGTATTTT
>-|TRBV5-1|TRBJ1-3|-
CASSLVGLGTGNTIYF
TGCGCCAGCAGCTTGGTAGGGCTCGGAACTGGAAACACCATATATTTT
>-|TRBV6-5|TRBJ1-5|-
CASAGLSNQPQHF
TGTGCCAGCGCGGGGTTAAGCAATCAGCCCCAGCATTTT
>-|TRBV7-2|TRBJ1-5|-
CASRGYSNQPQHF
TGTGCCAGTCGGGGGTATAGCAATCAGCCCCAGCATTTT
>TRBD2|TRBV7-2|TRBJ2-3|-
CASSLRGLTTDTQYF
TGTGCCAGCAGCCTAAGGGGACTAACCACAGATACGCAGTATTTT
>-|TRBV6-1|TRBJ2-3|-
CASSELKGATDTQYF
TGTGCCAGCAGTGAGCTGAAAGGGGCAACAGATACGCAGTATTTT
>-|TRBV10-3|TRBJ1-1|-
CAIRRQENTEAFF
TGTGCCATCAGGAGACAGGAGAACACTGAAGCTTTCTTT
>-|TRBV19|TRBJ1-4|-
CASTVRGYEKLFF
TGTGCCAGTACAGTGAGAGGGTATGAAAAACTGTTTTTT
>-|TRBV7-2|TRBJ1-2|-
CASSPSGYGYTF
TGTGCCAGCAGCCCGTCGGGCTATGGCTACACCTTC
>TRBD1|TRBV7-2|TRBJ1-3|-
CASSPAGGTGNTIYF
TGTGCCAGCAGCCCAGCAGGGGGCACTGGAAACACCATATATTTT
>TRBD1|TRBV28|TRBJ1-2|-
CASTLGGQGAFYGYTF
TGTGCCAGCACCCTTGGGGGACAGGGGGCATTCTATGGCTACACCTTC
>-|TRBV7-2|TRBJ2-1|-
CASSAYLDPEQFF
TGTGCCAGCAGCGCCTACTTAGACCCTGAGCAGTTCTTC
>-|TRBV28|TRBJ1-3|-
CASSPQHRAGNTIYF
TGTGCCAGCAGTCCACAGCACCGAGCTGGAAACACCATATATTTT